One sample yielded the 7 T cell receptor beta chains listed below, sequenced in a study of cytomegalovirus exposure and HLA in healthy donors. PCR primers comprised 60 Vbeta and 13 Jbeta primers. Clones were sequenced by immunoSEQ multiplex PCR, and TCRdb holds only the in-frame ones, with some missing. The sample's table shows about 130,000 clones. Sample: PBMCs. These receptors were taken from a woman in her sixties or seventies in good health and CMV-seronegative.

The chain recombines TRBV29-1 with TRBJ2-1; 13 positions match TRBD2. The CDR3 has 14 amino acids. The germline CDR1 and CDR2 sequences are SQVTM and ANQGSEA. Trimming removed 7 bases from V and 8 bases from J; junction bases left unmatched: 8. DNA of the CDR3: TGCAGCGATAGGACTAGCGGGGGATTATATGAGCAGTTCTTC. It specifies CSDRTSGGLYEQFF.

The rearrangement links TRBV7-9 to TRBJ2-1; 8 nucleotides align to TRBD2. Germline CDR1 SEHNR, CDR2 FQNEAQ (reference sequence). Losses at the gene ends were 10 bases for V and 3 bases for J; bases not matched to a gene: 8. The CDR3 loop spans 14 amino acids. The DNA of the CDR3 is TGTGCCATTCCCCGGGAGGGCGGCTACAATGAGCAGTTCTTC. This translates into CAIPREGGYNEQFF.

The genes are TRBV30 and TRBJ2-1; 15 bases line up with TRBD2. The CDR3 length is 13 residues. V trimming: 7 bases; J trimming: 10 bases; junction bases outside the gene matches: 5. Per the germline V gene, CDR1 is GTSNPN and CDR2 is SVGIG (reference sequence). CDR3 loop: CASGTSGGTEQFF. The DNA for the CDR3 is TGTGCCTCCGGGACTAGCGGGGGGACGGAGCAGTTCTTC.

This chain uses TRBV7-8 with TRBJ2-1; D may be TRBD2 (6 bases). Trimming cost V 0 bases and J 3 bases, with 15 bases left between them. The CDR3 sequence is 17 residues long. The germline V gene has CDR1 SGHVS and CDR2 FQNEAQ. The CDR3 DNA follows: TGTGCCAGCAGCTTAGCGCTGGGGGGACTTATCTACAATGAGCAGTTCTTC. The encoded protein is CASSLALGGLIYNEQFF.

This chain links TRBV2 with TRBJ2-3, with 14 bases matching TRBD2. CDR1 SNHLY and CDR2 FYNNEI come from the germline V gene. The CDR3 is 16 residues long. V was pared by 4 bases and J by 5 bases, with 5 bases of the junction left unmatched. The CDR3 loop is CASSGPGLAGGDTQYF. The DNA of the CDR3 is TGTGCCAGCAGTGGTCCTGGACTAGCGGGGGGAGATACGCAGTATTTT.

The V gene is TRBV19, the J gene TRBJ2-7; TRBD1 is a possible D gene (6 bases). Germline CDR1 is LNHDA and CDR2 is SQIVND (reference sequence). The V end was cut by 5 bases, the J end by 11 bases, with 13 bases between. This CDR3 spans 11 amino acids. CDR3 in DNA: TGTGCCAGTAGTTTATCGGGACAAGAGTACTTC. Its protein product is CASSLSGQEYF.

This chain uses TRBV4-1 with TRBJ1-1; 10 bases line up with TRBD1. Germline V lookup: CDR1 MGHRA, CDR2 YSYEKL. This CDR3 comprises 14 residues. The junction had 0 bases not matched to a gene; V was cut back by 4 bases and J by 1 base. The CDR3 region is CASSRTGGNTEAFF. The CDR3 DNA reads TGCGCCAGCAGCCGGACAGGGGGGAACACTGAAGCTTTCTTT.